The 26 T cell receptor beta chains in this list originate from one sample, sequenced in a study of T cells in Graves' hyperthyroidism and ophthalmopathy. TCR beta CDR3 regions were amplified from RNA transcripts. HTBI primers drove first-round RT-PCR of the TCR CDR3. In TCRdb, the multiplex PCR reads were re-called with MiXCR into one record per CDR3 protein. The sample has 450,000 to 700,000 distinct CDR3 sequences; about 43% are singletons. The sample consisted of peripheral blood or thyroid tissue (not recorded which). These TCRs come from an adult woman with Graves' disease, either hyperthyroidism or ophthalmopathy (not recorded which).

V and J are TRBV28 and TRBJ1-1; no reliable D call. Germline assignment: CDR1 MDHEN and CDR2 SYDVKM. This CDR3 comprises 13 residues. V lost 8 bases, J lost 3 bases, and 13 bases lay in between. CDR3 residues: CASGSEIDTEAFF. The CDR3 DNA sequence: TGTGCCAGCGGCAGTGAGATAGACACTGAAGCTTTCTTT.

This chain uses TRBV6-5 with TRBJ2-7; 10 bases are shared with TRBD1. Per germline, CDR1 MNHEY and CDR2 SVGAGI. V shed 4 bases and J 5 bases; nucleotides not matched to a gene: 8. The CDR3 runs 15 residues. In DNA form, the CDR3 reads TGTGCCAGCAGTTTATTCTCCGGGACAGGGGACGAGCAGTACTTC. As protein: CASSLFSGTGDEQYF.

The chain links TRBV7-9 to TRBJ2-7, with D possibly TRBD1 on 6 matching bases. The germline CDR1 and CDR2 sequences are SEHNR and FQNEAQ (reference sequence). This CDR3 spans 16 amino acids. V was trimmed by 6 bases and J by 3 bases, leaving 21 bases between them. The DNA for the CDR3 is TGTGCCAGCAGACGCGATGCAGGGGCGGTCCGCTACGAGCAGTACTTC. Translating it yields CASRRDAGAVRYEQYF.

This clonotype was detected a few times. The rearrangement uses TRBV29-1 and TRBJ2-2; 9 nucleotides line up with TRBD2. After removal of 6 bases from V and 7 bases from J, the junction contained 6 bases not matched to a gene. Germline V gives CDR1 SQVTM, CDR2 ANQGSEA. The CDR3 totals 13 residues. The CDR3 protein is CSVTSGWGGELFF. The CDR3 DNA is TGCAGCGTGACTAGCGGTTGGGGCGGGGAGCTGTTTTTT.

This clonotype has more than one count but fewer than ten. This chain connects TRBV6-2 or TRBV6-3 to TRBJ1-5, with D hard to call. This CDR3 has 15 amino acids. CDR1 is MNHEY and CDR2 is SVGEGT in the germline V gene. Trimming took 5 bases from V and 8 from J, leaving 19 bases between them. CDR3 sequence (DNA): TGTGCCAGCAGTCAATTAAACCCTTTTACGGAGCCCCAGCATTTT. Translation gives CASSQLNPFTEPQHF.

This clonotype was observed many times. The chain links TRBV6-1 to TRBJ1-3; D is undetermined. V lost 2 bases and J lost 2, with 7 bases in between. This CDR3 is 14 amino acids long. Germline V CDR1 and CDR2: MNHNS, SASEGT. The CDR3 DNA reads as TGTGCCAGCAGTGAATTTTCGGCTGGAAACACCATATATTTT. This encodes CASSEFSAGNTIYF.

This clonotype was seen ten or more times. This sequence joins TRBV6-1 and TRBJ1-5; D is perhaps TRBD1 (5 bases). Germline CDR1 MNHNS, CDR2 SASEGT. This CDR3 contains 15 residues. Between the trimmed V and J ends, which lost 7 bases and 6 bases, there was a span of 19 bases. The DNA of the CDR3 is TGTGCCAGCAAGGGGAGGCACGAGGAAGGTCAGCCCCAGCATTTT. Residues: CASKGRHEEGQPQHF.

This chain links TRBV7-3 with TRBJ2-6; D is possibly TRBD1 (5 bases). The germline gives CDR1 SGHTA, CDR2 FQGTGA. CDR3 size: 16 residues. The V gene lost 5 bases and the J gene lost 2 bases, with 13 bases spanning the gap. The CDR3 sequence: CASSETGGTGANVLTF. As DNA, the CDR3 is TGTGCCAGCAGCGAAACAGGTGGGACTGGGGCCAACGTCCTGACTTTC. Looking up the rest from reference TRBV7-3 and TRBJ2-6 gives the full variable domain: GAGVSQTPSNKVTEKGKYVELRCDPISGHTALYWYRQSLGQGPEFLIYFQGTGAADDSGLPNDRFFAVRPEGSVSTLKIQRTERGDSAVYLCASSETGGTGANVLTFGAGSRLTVL.

The chain is built from TRBV24-1 and TRBJ1-5, with 7 nucleotides matching TRBD1. CDR1 is KGHDR, CDR2 SFDVKD, per germline. This CDR3 has 12 residues. The CDR3, as DNA: TGTGCTAGACGGACAGGCCAGGAGCCCCAGCATTTT. It yields the protein CARRTGQEPQHF.

The V gene is TRBV20-1, the J gene TRBJ2-5; D not resolved. This CDR3 is built from 9 residues. In germline, CDR1 is DFQATT, CDR2 SNEGSKA (reference sequence). CDR3 region: CGVEETQYF. The CDR3 region has the DNA TGCGGCGTCGAGGAGACCCAGTACTTC.

V is TRBV2 and J is TRBJ1-1, with 10 bases lining up with TRBD1. The CDR3 loop spans 14 amino acids. Germline V gene sequence: CDR1 SNHLY, CDR2 FYNNEI. The junction had 5 bases not matched to a gene; V was cut back by 5 bases and J by 5 bases. In nucleotides, the CDR3 is TGTGCCAGCAGTTCGGACAGGGGGATAACTGAAGCTTTCTTT. Amino acid sequence: CASSSDRGITEAFF.

CDR3 bases: TGTGCCAGCAGTGAGCCCAGGGGGCATGAGTACTTC. The encoded protein is CASSEPRGHEYF. This chain joins TRBV27 and TRBJ2-7; 8 bases line up with TRBD1. Germline CDR1 MNHEY, CDR2 SMNVEV (reference sequence). The V segment lost 5 bases and the J segment 11 bases; nucleotides outside the gene matches: 8. This CDR3 comprises 12 residues.

The chain employs TRBV7-2 and TRBJ2-5; D unresolved. This CDR3 is 14 amino acids long. CDR1 is SGHTA, CDR2 FQGNSA, per germline. V was pared by 3 bases and J by 2 bases, with 10 bases between. The CDR3 sequence is CASSFRARQETQYF. CDR3 nucleotide sequence: TGTGCCAGCAGCTTCCGGGCTAGACAAGAGACCCAGTACTTC. Supplemented by reference TRBV7-2 and TRBJ2-5, the full variable domain reads GAGVSQSPSNKVTEKGKDVELRCDPISGHTALYWYRQSLGQGLEFLIYFQGNSAPDKSGLPSDRFSAERTGGSVSTLTIQRTQQEDSAVYLCASSFRARQETQYFGPGTRLLVL.

This clonotype was seen many times. This rearrangement joins TRBV5-4 to TRBJ1-6, with a weak D call TRBD1 (6 bases). Germline V CDR1 and CDR2: SGHNT, YYREEE (reference sequence). This CDR3 has 15 residues. Trimming took 0 bases from V and 8 from J, leaving 12 bases between them. Here the CDR3 DNA reads TGTGCCAGCAGCTTGGGTTTACAGGGTTATTCACCCCTCCACTTT. This encodes CASSLGLQGYSPLHF. Looking up the rest from reference TRBV5-4 and TRBJ1-6 gives the full variable domain: ETGVTQSPTHLIKTRGQQVTLRCSSQSGHNTVSWYQQALGQGPQFIFQYYREEENGRGNFPPRFSGLQFPNYSSELNVNALELDDSALYLCASSLGLQGYSPLHFGNGTRLTVT.

This clonotype was picked up many times. V and J are TRBV10-2 and TRBJ2-7; a possible D gene is TRBD2 (6 bases). The germline V gene has CDR1 WSHSY and CDR2 SAAADI. This CDR3 is built from 11 residues. V lost 6 bases and J 3 bases, leaving 6 bases between the germline ends. The CDR3 loop is CASRRDYEQYF. Written as DNA, the CDR3 is TGCGCCAGCAGGCGGGACTACGAGCAGTACTTC.

V gene TRBV30 combines with J gene TRBJ2-2, with 7 bases identical to TRBD2. The germline CDR1 and CDR2 sequences are GTSNPN and SVGIG (reference sequence). This CDR3 comprises 13 residues. V was pared by 4 bases and J by 1 base, with 0 bases of the junction left unmatched. Here the CDR3 DNA reads TGTGCCTGGACTAGCGGGAACACCGGGGAGCTGTTTTTT. Encoded protein: CAWTSGNTGELFF.

The sample holds many counts of this clonotype. The chain recombines TRBV7-9 with TRBJ1-1; tentatively, D is TRBD1 (5 bases). The ends were cut back, 2 bases at V and 3 bases at J, with 10 bases in the middle. The CDR3 runs to 14 residues. From germline, CDR1 is SEHNR and CDR2 FQNEAQ (reference sequence). The DNA of the CDR3 is TGTGCCAGCAGCTTATCGGGGCACCACACTGAAGCTTTCTTT. Protein sequence: CASSLSGHHTEAFF.

This clonotype came up a few times. The V gene is TRBV10-3, the J gene TRBJ2-7; TRBD2 matches 7 bases. V lost 6 bases to trimming and J lost 6 bases; unmatched junction nucleotides: 5. Per the germline V gene, CDR1 is ENHRY and CDR2 is SYGVKD. The CDR3 totals 12 residues. CDR3 in amino acids: CAIRPAGLEQYF. CDR3 sequence (DNA): TGTGCCATCAGACCAGCGGGGCTCGAGCAGTACTTC.

Ten or more counts support this clonotype. This chain joins TRBV5-5 and TRBJ1-6, with D possibly TRBD1 on 6 matching bases. Germline assignment: CDR1 SGHKS and CDR2 YYEKEE (reference sequence). The CDR3 covers 14 residues. Trimming stripped 4 bases from V and 14 bases from J, with 19 bases between. CDR3 region: CASSNTGFPPSLHF. The CDR3 DNA is TGTGCCAGCAGCAACACAGGGTTCCCTCCGTCCCTCCACTTT.

In DNA form, the CDR3 reads TGTGCCAGCAGTCCAGGGCGGACAGTTGGGCCACCCCTCCACTTT. Residues: CASSPGRTVGPPLHF. The chain recombines TRBV7-9 with TRBJ1-6, with a tentative D call TRBD1 (6 bases). CDR3 length equals 15 residues. CDR1 and CDR2 (germline): SEHNR, FQNEAQ (reference sequence). V lost 6 bases and J 11 bases, leaving 20 bases between the germline ends.

This clonotype turned up a few times. The J gene is TRBJ1-6, the V gene TRBV15; D is unclear. CDR3 length: 15 residues. CDR1 is LNHNV, CDR2 YYDKDF, per germline (reference sequence). Deletions cut 0 bases from V and 0 bases from J, with 3 bases between. This CDR3 is CATSRDGSYNSPLHF. CDR3 DNA sequence: TGTGCCACCAGCAGAGATGGCTCCTATAATTCACCCCTCCACTTT.

This clonotype was counted ten times or more. The J gene is TRBJ2-7, the V gene TRBV7-9; unclear D gene. The germline V and J ends were trimmed by 2 bases and 2 bases, with 7 bases remaining between them. This CDR3 comprises 13 residues. CDR1 and CDR2 from the germline V gene are SEHNR and FQNEAQ (reference sequence). The CDR3 is CASSLFSTYEQYF. In nucleotides, the CDR3 is TGTGCCAGCAGCTTATTCTCTACCTACGAGCAGTACTTC.

Comments on this clonotype: Compared with germline, one end of the junction differs, possibly owing to a read error. The chain joins TRBV10-3 to TRBJ2-5; perhaps D is TRBD1 or TRBD2 (6 bases each). The CDR3 contains 19 residues. The germline CDR1 and CDR2 sequences are ENHRY and SYGVKD. In DNA form, the CDR3 reads TGTGCCAGCAGCCAAAGGAGGGATCGGGACACACCCTTGGGAGAGACCCGGTACTTC. The encoded protein is CASSQRRDRDTPLGETRYF.

V and J are TRBV7-8 and TRBJ2-5; TRBD2 aligns across 11 bases. The CDR3 consists of 16 residues. Germline loops: CDR1 SGHVS, CDR2 FQNEAQ. The trim removed 4 bases at V and 3 bases at J, leaving 7 bases unmatched. The CDR3 sequence is CASSSRLAGFEETQYF. The CDR3, as DNA: TGTGCCAGCAGCTCACGACTAGCGGGGTTTGAAGAGACCCAGTACTTC.

The sample holds one count of this clonotype. This chain connects TRBV4-3 to TRBJ1-4; D is ambiguous. The germline V gene has CDR1 LGHNA and CDR2 YSLEER. The CDR3 covers 18 residues. Trimming left V 2 bases short and J 5 bases short, with 21 bases between. CDR3 bases: TGCGCCAGCAGCCAAATCTATAGGCGGAGGGAGCCCAATGAAAAACTGTTTTTT. Translating it yields CASSQIYRRREPNEKLFF.

V and J are TRBV10-3 and TRBJ1-1, with D maybe TRBD1 (5 bases). This CDR3 spans 14 amino acids. Germline CDR1 reads ENHRY; CDR2 reads SYGVKD. V lost 8 bases and J 10 bases, leaving 23 bases between the germline ends. In nucleotides, the CDR3 is TGTGCCATCTGGGCGGGCAGGGAAGGCCTGCGAGCTTTCTTT. This sequence encodes CAIWAGREGLRAFF.